The present entry profiles one T cell receptor (beta chain) with its context. Recovery meant two consecutive negative NP/OP PCR tests, professional clearance, or resolved symptoms. Clones were sequenced by immunoSEQ multiplex PCR, and TCRdb holds only the in-frame ones, with some missing. The sample lists around 370,000 clones; more than 75% were seen once. These data originate in a study of blood T cell repertoires in COVID-19. Study-wide context: The United States, Italy and Spain supplied acute and convalescent COVID-19 samples. T cells, B-cell-depleted T cells, or PBMCs supplied cDNA or gDNA.

Germline assignment: CDR1 GTSNPN and CDR2 SVGIG (reference sequence). This CDR3 contains 16 residues. V lost 0 bases and J lost 4, with 15 bases in between. The clonotype originates from a woman under 30 who had recovered from COVID-19. The chain couples TRBV30 to TRBJ2-2; a possible D gene is TRBD1 (6 bases). Source material: PBMCs or T cells enriched from blood (not recorded which). The CDR3 DNA reads as TGTGCCTGGAGTGTATTTTACAGGGCGAGCACCGGGGAGCTGTTTTTT. This gives the protein CAWSVFYRASTGELFF.